The 22 T cell receptor beta chains reported below all come from one sample, sequenced in a study of PD-1 blockade in classical Hodgkin lymphoma. Data came from immunoSEQ multiplex PCR; TCRdb stores just in-frame clones and leaves some out. Counted here are some 14,000 clones, about 86% occurring once; the ten biggest clones make up around 4.5%. With no exception, relapse followed autologous stem cell transplantation in all patients, and brentuximab vedotin exposure varied. The input for sequencing was peripheral blood mononuclear cells (PBMCs), taken at baseline. These receptors were obtained from a human donor with classical Hodgkin lymphoma.

The V gene is TRBV4-1, the J gene TRBJ2-3; D gene ambiguous. This CDR3 comprises 17 residues. V was pared by 1 base and J by 0 bases, with 14 bases between. CDR1 and CDR2 from the germline V gene are MGHRA and YSYEKL. The CDR3 region is CASSQVYVTTSTDTQYF. DNA of the CDR3: TGCGCCAGCAGCCAAGTATACGTAACGACTAGCACAGATACGCAGTATTTT.

The chain links TRBV4-3 to TRBJ1-5; TRBD1 matches 9 bases. In germline, CDR1 is LGHNA, CDR2 YSLEER. After removal of 0 bases from V and 7 bases from J, the junction contained 1 base not matched to a gene. The CDR3 loop spans 14 amino acids. In nucleotides, the CDR3 is TGCGCCAGCAGCCAAGAGGACAGGGGACAGCCCCAGCATTTT. This translates into CASSQEDRGQPQHF.

The chain links TRBV4-3 to TRBJ1-6; unclear D gene. This CDR3 spans 16 amino acids. Germline assignment: CDR1 LGHNA and CDR2 YSLEER. V was cut by 4 bases and J by 5 bases, with 15 bases left in between. CDR3 DNA sequence: TGCGCCAGCAGCCCGACTTGGGGTTTCGATAATTCACCCCTCCACTTT. This translates into CASSPTWGFDNSPLHF.

This clone was recorded only once. The chain is built from TRBV7-9 and TRBJ2-3; 9 bases align to TRBD1. This CDR3 region has 16 residues. Germline V gene sequence: CDR1 SEHNR, CDR2 FQNEAQ (reference sequence). With V trimmed by 1 base and J by 0 bases, 2 bases remained unmatched. The CDR3 coding sequence is TGTGCCAGCAGCTTAGGCGGGACAGGGAGCACAGATACGCAGTATTTT. It encodes CASSLGGTGSTDTQYF.

This clone was recorded once. The rearrangement uses TRBV7-8 and TRBJ1-1; D is unclear. The CDR3 contains 14 residues. The V gene lost 7 bases and the J gene lost 3 bases, with 15 bases spanning the gap. Per the germline V gene, CDR1 is SGHVS and CDR2 is FQNEAQ. The DNA of the CDR3 is TGTGCCAGCACAAGATGGGGAAGGGACACTGAAGCTTTCTTT. It yields the protein CASTRWGRDTEAFF.

The chain links TRBV7-9 to TRBJ1-2, with a possible D match to TRBD1 (6 bases). The germline CDR1 and CDR2 sequences are SEHNR and FQNEAQ (reference sequence). The CDR3 length is 13 residues. V was trimmed by 5 bases and J by 4 bases, leaving 11 bases between them. CDR3 sequence reads: CASSAGTSYGYTF. CDR3 nucleotides: TGTGCCAGCAGCGCTGGGACATCCTATGGCTACACCTTC.

The table lists this clone with a few counts. This rearrangement joins TRBV5-1 to TRBJ2-1, with unresolved D. The germline V and J ends were trimmed by 4 bases and 10 bases, with 18 bases remaining between them. CDR1 SGHRS and CDR2 YFSETQ come from the germline V gene. The CDR3 length is 14 residues. Written as DNA, the CDR3 is TGCGCCAGCAGCAAACCCCGAGGTAATGAGGAGCAGTTCTTC. It translates to CASSKPRGNEEQFF.

The DNA of the CDR3 is TGTGCCAGCAAAGGAGATTCACCCCTCCACTTT. It specifies CASKGDSPLHF. The chain joins TRBV28 to TRBJ1-6; D is unresolved. V lost 7 bases, J lost 8 bases, and 6 bases lay in between. From germline, CDR1 is MDHEN and CDR2 SYDVKM. CDR3 size: 11 residues.

The CDR3 nucleotides read TGTGCCAGCAGCTTCGGTGGGACCCCCGGGGAGCTGTTTTTT. Its translation: CASSFGGTPGELFF. The chain uses TRBV13 and TRBJ2-2, with D perhaps TRBD1 or TRBD2 (5 bases each). Looked up from germline, CDR1 is PRHDT and CDR2 is FYEKMQ (reference sequence). This CDR3 spans 14 amino acids. V was pared by 3 bases and J by 6 bases, with 11 bases between.

CDR3 in amino acids: CASSYSNNEQFF. For the CDR3, the DNA is TGTGCCAGCAGTTACTCGAACAATGAGCAGTTCTTC. The V call is TRBV6-6, the J call TRBJ2-1; unclear D gene. In germline, CDR1 is MNHNY, CDR2 SVGAGI (reference sequence). Trimming removed 0 bases from V and 5 bases from J, with 2 bases in between. This CDR3 region has 12 residues.

The chain employs TRBV11-3 and TRBJ1-1, with 7 bases aligning to TRBD1. This CDR3 has 14 amino acids. V lost 4 bases and J lost 6; bases outside the gene matches: 8. Germline V gives CDR1 SGHNT, CDR2 YENEEA. The CDR3 DNA reads as TGTGCCAGCAGCTCCAGACAGGGAAAGGCTGAAGCTTTCTTT. This translates into CASSSRQGKAEAFF. Combining the CDR3 with reference TRBV11-3 and TRBJ1-1 gives the whole variable domain EAGVVQSPRYKIIEKKQPVAFWCNPISGHNTLYWYLQNLGQGPELLIRYENEEAVDDSQLPKDRFSAERLKGVDSTLKIQPAELGDSAVYLCASSSRQGKAEAFFGQGTRLTVV.

The chain has TRBV5-1 and TRBJ1-2; 8 bases agree with TRBD1. V gave up 0 bases and J gave up 2 bases; unmatched junction bases: 6. This CDR3 has 16 amino acids. CDR1 is SGHRS, CDR2 YFSETQ, per germline. CDR3 region: CASSLAGGDRNYGYTF. The CDR3, as DNA: TGCGCCAGCAGCTTGGCCGGGGGGGACAGGAACTATGGCTACACCTTC.

The chain joins TRBV4-1 to TRBJ2-1; possible D gene TRBD2, 6 bases. The V end was cut by 0 bases, the J end by 1 base, with 16 bases between. The CDR3 sequence is 18 residues long. Germline V gives CDR1 MGHRA, CDR2 YSYEKL. CDR3 bases: TGCGCCAGCAGCCAAGATCGGAGCGGGTGGGTATCCTACAATGAGCAGTTCTTC. Its protein product is CASSQDRSGWVSYNEQFF.

In this sample, this clone turned up a few times. The chain carries TRBV30 and TRBJ2-7; D gene unclear. This CDR3 region has 14 residues. V lost 0 bases and J lost 4, with 13 bases in between. Germline CDR1 GTSNPN, CDR2 SVGIG (reference sequence). The CDR3 region is CAWSVEHALYEQYF. CDR3 DNA sequence: TGTGCCTGGAGTGTCGAACATGCCCTGTACGAGCAGTACTTC.

The J gene is TRBJ2-3, the V gene TRBV30; the match to TRBD2 covers 8 bases. The germline V gene has CDR1 GTSNPN and CDR2 SVGIG (reference sequence). The CDR3 loop spans 14 amino acids. V trimming: 2 bases; J trimming: 6 bases; junction bases outside the gene matches: 7. The CDR3 DNA reads as TGTGCCTGGAGTAAGGGACTAGGAGATGATACGCAGTATTTT. Residues: CAWSKGLGDDTQYF. The full variable domain, its missing parts supplied by reference TRBV30 and TRBJ2-3, is SQTIHQWPATLVQPVGSPLSLECTVEGTSNPNLYWYRQAAGRGLQLLFYSVGIGQISSEVPQNLSASRPQDRQFILSSKKLLLSDSGFYLCAWSKGLGDDTQYFGPGTRLTVL.

The chain joins TRBV6-1 to TRBJ1-2; D unresolved. V was cut by 6 bases and J by 0 bases, with 11 bases left in between. The V gene's germline CDR1 is MNHNS and CDR2 SASEGT. The length of the CDR3 is 14 residues. The CDR3 coding sequence is TGTGCCAGCAGCCGCGGGCTAGCTAACTATGGCTACACCTTC. Residues: CASSRGLANYGYTF.

The J gene is TRBJ1-2, the V gene TRBV6-1; no clear D. CDR1 is MNHNS, CDR2 SASEGT, per germline. The CDR3 covers 14 residues. The ends were cut back, 6 bases at V and 4 bases at J, with 15 bases in the middle. DNA of the CDR3: TGTGCCAGCAGCGAGAATGTGGGCGCCTATGGCTACACCTTC. Translation: CASSENVGAYGYTF.

The chain uses TRBV19 and TRBJ1-1; D gene unclear. Germline V CDR1 and CDR2: LNHDA, SQIVND (reference sequence). Trimming removed 5 bases from V and 0 bases from J, with 16 bases in between. The CDR3 runs 16 residues. CDR3 in DNA: TGTGCCAGTAGTCCTTATACCTACGGGGTGAACACTGAAGCTTTCTTT. It encodes CASSPYTYGVNTEAFF.

J is TRBJ2-1 and V is TRBV6-5; D is unclear. Germline CDR1 MNHEY, CDR2 SVGAGI. V was clipped by 0 bases and J by 10 bases, with 7 bases between them. CDR3 length: 12 amino acids. In DNA form, the CDR3 reads TGTGCCAGCAGTTACTCTGGTTACGAGCAGTTCTTC. Translating gives CASSYSGYEQFF.

The CDR3 is CASSLFGSGGEETQYF. The CDR3 nucleotides read TGTGCCAGCAGCTTATTCGGATCAGGGGGCGAAGAGACCCAGTACTTC. The chain employs TRBV7-3 and TRBJ2-5, with 8 bases that match TRBD1. V gave up 2 bases and J gave up 3 bases; unmatched junction bases: 8. The CDR3 length is 16 residues. Per germline, CDR1 SGHTA and CDR2 FQGTGA.

The J gene is TRBJ2-3, the V gene TRBV19; D unclear. The CDR3 has 14 amino acids. The germline V and J ends were trimmed by 6 bases and 0 bases, with 10 bases remaining between them. Per germline, CDR1 LNHDA and CDR2 SQIVND (reference sequence). CDR3 DNA sequence: TGTGCCAGTAGCCAAAACCCTAGCACAGATACGCAGTATTTT. Residues: CASSQNPSTDTQYF.

V usage is TRBV30 and J usage is TRBJ1-2; 8 bases map to TRBD1. V lost 4 bases, J lost 4 bases, and 5 bases stayed unmatched. The CDR3 spans 13 residues. The germline V gene encodes CDR1 GTSNPN and CDR2 SVGIG (reference sequence). The CDR3 sequence is CAWNQGAGYGYTF. CDR3 nucleotides: TGTGCCTGGAACCAGGGGGCGGGCTATGGCTACACCTTC.